This T cell receptor (beta chain) was captured in a study of CD8 T cells in Susac syndrome. About the research overall: Patients with Susac syndrome, at blood draw, were therapy-naive, on corticosteroids, or on intravenous immunoglobulin alone.

In germline, CDR1 is SGHRS, CDR2 YFSETQ. V lost 4 bases, J lost 2 bases, and 8 bases stayed unmatched. The CDR3 length is 15 residues. RNA was extracted with the RNeasy kit, and a quantity of about 0.45 to 1 ug was reverse transcribed using random hexamers. Multiplex PCR with immunoSEQ amplified the TCR beta CDR3 across 54 Vbeta and 13 Jbeta. TCRdb called the immunoSEQ multiplex PCR reads again in MiXCR, with one record for every CDR3 protein. The table records 170,000 or so distinct CDR3 sequences, around 94% of them present only once. V is TRBV5-1 and J is TRBJ2-5, with 7 bases aligning to TRBD1. Sequenced material: CD4+ T cells from PBMCs. The sequence was collected from a human donor with Susac syndrome. The CDR3 protein is CASSLQRTGQETQYF. Here the CDR3 DNA reads TGCGCCAGCAGCCTGCAAAGGACAGGTCAAGAGACCCAGTACTTC.